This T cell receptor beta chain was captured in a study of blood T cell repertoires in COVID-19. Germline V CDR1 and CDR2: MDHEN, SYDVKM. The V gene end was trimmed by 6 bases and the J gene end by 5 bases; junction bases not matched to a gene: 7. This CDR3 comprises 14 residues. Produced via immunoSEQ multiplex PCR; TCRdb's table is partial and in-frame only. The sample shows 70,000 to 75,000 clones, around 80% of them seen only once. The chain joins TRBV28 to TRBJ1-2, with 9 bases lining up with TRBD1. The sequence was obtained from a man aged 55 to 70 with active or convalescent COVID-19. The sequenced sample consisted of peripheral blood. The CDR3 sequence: CASRQGQGKYGYTF. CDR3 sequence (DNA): TGTGCCAGCAGACAAGGACAGGGGAAGTATGGCTACACCTTC.